A single sample is the source of the 5 T cell receptor beta chains below, sequenced in a study of blood T cell repertoires in COVID-19. Clones were read by immunoSEQ multiplex PCR, and TCRdb kept only the in-frame ones, dropping some. Counted here are about 190,000 clones, 86% occurring once; the ten biggest clones make up more than 7.5%. The specimen was PBMCs or T cells enriched from blood (not recorded which). Source of these receptors: a woman in her 30s who had recovered from COVID-19.

The V and J genes are TRBV6-2 or TRBV6-3 and TRBJ1-3; TRBD1 matches 7 bases. V shed 5 bases and J 2 bases; nucleotides not matched to a gene: 9. This CDR3 spans 16 amino acids. Germline V CDR1 and CDR2: MNHEY, SVGEGT. CDR3 coding DNA: TGTGCCAGCAGTAGTACAGGGGTTTGGGCTGGAAACACCATATATTTT. This encodes CASSSTGVWAGNTIYF.

The rearrangement uses TRBV19 and TRBJ1-5; D not resolved. CDR3 length: 15 amino acids. Per the germline V gene, CDR1 is LNHDA and CDR2 is SQIVND (reference sequence). Deletions cut 3 bases from V and 2 bases from J, with 11 bases between. The CDR3 region has the DNA TGTGCCAGTAGTATTTACAGAACTGGCAATCAGCCCCAGCATTTT. This translates into CASSIYRTGNQPQHF.

The chain uses TRBV4-1 and TRBJ2-1; 9 bases fit TRBD2. This CDR3 is built from 15 residues. J gave up 4 bases and V 1 base, and 2 bases lay outside the gene matches. The germline V gene has CDR1 MGHRA and CDR2 YSYEKL. DNA for the CDR3: TGCGCCAGCAGCCAAGCTCTAGCGGGATACAATGAGCAGTTCTTC. Its translation is CASSQALAGYNEQFF.

J is TRBJ1-4 and V is TRBV7-9, with 8 bases that match TRBD1. Germline-derived CDR1 and CDR2 are SEHNR and FQNEAQ (reference sequence). The CDR3 has 16 residues. V was pared by 4 bases and J by 3 bases, with 7 bases of the junction left unmatched. CDR3 residues: CASSSSGGSANEKLFF. Written as DNA, the CDR3 is TGTGCCAGCAGCTCTTCAGGGGGCTCGGCTAATGAAAAACTGTTTTTT.

The chain carries TRBV28 and TRBJ1-3, with a tentative D call TRBD1 (6 bases). Trimming pared 7 bases from V and 0 bases from J, leaving 16 bases between. The germline CDR1 and CDR2 sequences are MDHEN and SYDVKM. The CDR3 is 16 residues long. CDR3 sequence reads: CASNSVGALSGNTIYF. The CDR3, as DNA: TGTGCCAGCAATTCGGTGGGGGCCCTCTCTGGAAACACCATATATTTT.